These 14 T cell receptor beta chains were all obtained from the same sample, sequenced in a study of Ad26.COV2.S vaccination and SARS-CoV-2 variants. The repertoire was sequenced with immunoSEQ multiplex PCR; TCRdb's copy has only in-frame clones and lacks some. The repertoire holds hundreds of thousands of clones, with roughly 90% as singletons. Treatment meaning: some 20 received Ad26.COV2.S at low or high dose, single or two shots; about 5 received placebo; per-sample allocation not given. The samples were gathered on day 63 after the first injection of vaccine or placebo. This sample comprised peripheral blood, obtained in a trial of Ad26.COV2.S vaccine versus placebo. The receptors here all came from a person between 18 and 60 years old who received the Ad26.COV2.S COVID-19 vaccine or a placebo.

The chain uses TRBV25-1 and TRBJ1-2; 8 positions match TRBD1. The germline gives CDR1 MGHDK, CDR2 SYGVNS. The CDR3 contains 13 residues. Trimming removed 8 bases from V and 2 bases from J; junction bases left unmatched: 4. The CDR3 DNA reads as TGTGCCAGCCGAGGGGACAGGAACTATGGCTACACCTTC. Its protein product is CASRGDRNYGYTF.

The chain combines TRBV5-8 with TRBJ2-1, with 14 bases lining up with TRBD2. Losses at the gene ends were 4 bases for V and 8 bases for J; bases not matched to a gene: 5. There are 15 residues in the CDR3. Germline V lookup: CDR1 SGHTS, CDR2 YDEGEE. The CDR3 DNA is TGTGCCAGCAGCGAGGGACTAGCGGGAGCTCATGAGCAGTTCTTC. This gives the protein CASSEGLAGAHEQFF. Complete variable domain (other parts from reference TRBV5-8 and TRBJ2-1): EAGVTQSPTHLIKTRGQQATLRCSPISGHTSVYWYQQALGLGLQFLLWYDEGEERNRGNFPPRFSGRQFPNYSSELNVNALELEDSALYLCASSEGLAGAHEQFFGPGTRLTVL.

This clone was found a few times. The rearrangement uses TRBV7-2 and TRBJ1-2; no reliable D call. Germline CDR1 is SGHTA and CDR2 is FQGNSA. The CDR3 consists of 14 residues. Trimming removed 1 base at V and 2 bases at J, with 8 bases between. DNA for the CDR3: TGTGCCAGCAGCTTAGGCGGGTACAACTATGGCTACACCTTC. Protein sequence: CASSLGGYNYGYTF.

In its sample, this clone was seen a few times. The V gene is TRBV6-2 or TRBV6-3, the J gene TRBJ1-2, with unresolved D. This CDR3 has 14 amino acids. Looked up from germline, CDR1 is MNHEY and CDR2 is SVGEGT. V was cut by 6 bases and J by 5 bases, with 16 bases left in between. The CDR3: CASSHREAAYGYTF. The CDR3 nucleotides read TGTGCCAGCAGCCACCGAGAGGCGGCGTATGGCTACACCTTC.

The chain uses TRBV11-2 and TRBJ1-5; D is ambiguous. The CDR3 spans 14 residues. V gave up 2 bases and J gave up 4 bases, with 9 bases separating them. Looked up from germline, CDR1 is SGHAT and CDR2 is FQNNGV. CDR3 amino acids: CASSLSDLNQPQHF. CDR3 bases: TGTGCCAGCAGCTTATCGGACCTGAATCAGCCCCAGCATTTT.

The CDR3 region is CASSLDQVEPSNQPQHF. The CDR3, as DNA: TGTGCCAGCAGCTTAGATCAAGTAGAACCTAGCAATCAGCCCCAGCATTTT. The chain uses TRBV7-2 and TRBJ1-5; D ambiguous. The V end lost 1 base, the J end lost 0 bases, and 13 bases lay between the germline ends. Germline lookup yields CDR1 SGHTA and CDR2 FQGNSA. The CDR3 extends over 17 amino acids.

A note on this clone: At the DNA level, this CDR3 is encoded by other sequences in the same sample as well. The chain employs TRBV18 and TRBJ1-1; perhaps TRBD1 as D (6 bases). Per the germline V gene, CDR1 is KGHSH and CDR2 is LQKENI. The germline V and J ends were trimmed by 6 bases and 0 bases, with 11 bases remaining between them. The CDR3 totals 14 residues. The CDR3 DNA follows: TGTGCCAGCTCTCGACAGGCGGTGAACACTGAAGCTTTCTTT. Translating it yields CASSRQAVNTEAFF.

The chain has TRBV7-9 and TRBJ1-1; no firm D call. Germline lookup yields CDR1 SEHNR and CDR2 FQNEAQ (reference sequence). CDR3 length: 13 amino acids. V was pared by 3 bases and J by 1 base, with 6 bases between. The CDR3 nucleotides read TGTGCCAGCAGCTTTTACAAGAACACTGAAGCTTTCTTT. Protein product: CASSFYKNTEAFF.

This clone was detected only once. This chain connects TRBV27 to TRBJ2-1; weak D call: TRBD2 (6 bases). In germline, CDR1 is MNHEY, CDR2 SMNVEV (reference sequence). With 6 bases removed from V and 5 bases from J, the gap between germline ends came to 11 bases. The length of the CDR3 is 13 residues. CDR3 nucleotides: TGTGCCAGCAGCTGGGCGGGGCACAATGAGCAGTTCTTC. Its translation is CASSWAGHNEQFF.

This clone was seen once. This chain joins TRBV9 and TRBJ2-1, with TRBD2 matching over 13 bases. J gave up 8 bases and V 4 bases, and 6 bases lay outside the gene matches. The CDR3 runs 15 residues. Germline V gene lookup returns CDR1 SGDLS and CDR2 YYNGEE. The CDR3: CASSSTSGGIDEQFF. CDR3 in DNA: TGTGCCAGCAGCTCGACTAGCGGGGGGATCGATGAGCAGTTCTTC. Full variable domain (rest looked up from reference TRBV9 and TRBJ2-1): DSGVTQTPKHLITATGQRVTLRCSPRSGDLSVYWYQQSLDQGLQFLIQYYNGEERAKGNILERFSAQQFPDLHSELNLSSLELGDSALYFCASSSTSGGIDEQFFGPGTRLTVL.

This chain connects TRBV28 to TRBJ1-5, with D maybe TRBD1 (5 bases). Germline assignment: CDR1 MDHEN and CDR2 SYDVKM. The CDR3 is 15 residues long. Trimming pared 3 bases from V and 9 bases from J, leaving 18 bases between. DNA for the CDR3: TGTGCCAGCAGTTTTCAGTCTGTCGCCGGGGGGCCCCAGCATTTT. Translating gives CASSFQSVAGGPQHF.

As regards this clone: The identical CDR3 is also encoded by other nucleotide sequences in the sample. This chain uses TRBV18 with TRBJ2-7; D perhaps matches TRBD2 (6 bases). Per the germline V gene, CDR1 is KGHSH and CDR2 is LQKENI. The CDR3 contains 15 residues. V gave up 2 bases and J gave up 1 base, with 12 bases separating them. CDR3 protein: CASSPAGPPSYEQYF. CDR3 bases: TGTGCCAGCTCACCAGCGGGGCCACCTTCCTACGAGCAGTACTTC.

V gene TRBV5-1 combines with J gene TRBJ2-2; 8 positions match TRBD2. J lost 1 base, V lost 4 bases, and 9 bases had no gene match. This CDR3 spans 17 amino acids. Germline assignment: CDR1 SGHRS and CDR2 YFSETQ. CDR3 nucleotides: TGCGCCAGCAGCCAGGGACTAGTGGTCGGGAACACCGGGGAGCTGTTTTTT. This encodes CASSQGLVVGNTGELFF.

The chain is built from TRBV5-5 and TRBJ1-1, with 7 positions matching TRBD1. This CDR3 region has 15 residues. Germline trimming cut 3 bases from V and 2 bases from J; bases unmatched to any gene: 7. Germline loops: CDR1 SGHKS, CDR2 YYEKEE (reference sequence). CDR3 sequence: CASSSAGTANTEAFF. As DNA, the CDR3 is TGTGCCAGCAGCTCGGCCGGGACAGCCAACACTGAAGCTTTCTTT.